This TCR beta chain appears in the sequencing data of a study of OX40 agonist ivuxolimab in advanced cancers. Context from the whole study: The costimulatory receptor OX40 (CD134) was targeted by ivuxolimab, a fully human IgG2 agonistic monoclonal antibody. Intravenous ivuxolimab was administered to patients every 2 weeks at six dose levels: 0.01, 0.1, 0.3, 1.5, 3 and 10 mg/kg. Of the roughly 52 dose-escalation patients, hepatocellular carcinoma was present in around 19, melanoma in roughly 15, renal cell carcinoma in 9 and head and neck cancer in 9. The dose-escalation cohort was 82.7% male with a mean age of approximately 59 years, ranging from roughly 20 to 80. Prior anti-PD-1, anti-PD-L1 or anti-CTLA-4 therapy was permitted, and approximately 40% of dose-escalation patients had received checkpoint inhibitors. Partial responses occurred in three dose-escalation patients, of whom one had hepatocellular carcinoma and two had cutaneous melanoma. The point of sequencing TCRbeta in the periphery was to test whether ivuxolimab changed TCR sequence diversity and drove clonal T-cell expansion. The paper reports the monotherapy dose-escalation portion (N = 52 patients) of the phase I ivuxolimab trial.

The CDR3 runs 14 amino acids, cysteine and phenylalanine included. Only the CDR3 region is kept as DNA, spanning 42 bases read in frame from base 1. Trimming removed 5 bases from V and 5 bases from J, leaving 12 bases between the germline ends. For CDR1 and CDR2, the germline V gene (reference sequence) lists SSHAT and FNYEAQ. Points the paper makes about the study in general: Clonal expansion of both CD4+ and CD8+ blood T cells was observed from baseline to week 6 at doses 0.1 to 3.0 mg/kg. Low levels of normalized T-cell clonal expansion were also seen in some patients who did not respond. After ivuxolimab, CD8+ T cells had more expanded clones than CD4+ T cells on average. In partial responders in the 0.1-3.0 mg/kg groups, normalized peripheral clonal expansion was found to be among the lowest, especially among CD8+ T cells. Which antigens the clonally expanded peripheral T cells were specific for was not determined.

Genomic DNA was isolated from the sorted cells so that the TCRbeta CDR3 region could be sequenced. TCRbeta CDR3 regions were sequenced using the immunoSEQ Assay. Drawn from immuneACCESS, this table holds only the in-frame rearrangements with V and J called that TCRdb kept. Clones are partly lost; checked studies trace under half to an unresolved V gene and leave the rest unexplained. The table for this sample lists fewer than 70,000 clones; about 92% of them were counted only once. The ten largest clones take up around 1.1% of the sample. On this clone: It lacks a known antigen. Per-base quality was not reported, and no clone a single base away is much larger than it.

Patients with autoimmune disease history or receiving systemic immunosuppression were excluded from the trial. Peripheral blood for TCR sequencing was collected from all dose cohorts at baseline, on cycle 4 day 1, and on cycle 7 day 1. Samples came from an open-label, multicenter, first-in-human phase I dose-escalation trial of ivuxolimab. The trial enrolled adults with locally advanced or metastatic head and neck squamous cell, hepatocellular, melanoma or renal cell carcinoma. Before TCR sequencing, CD4+ and CD8+ T cells were separately sorted from peripheral blood. The clonotype comes from an adult with an advanced solid tumor such as melanoma, head and neck, liver or kidney cancer. The starting material was CD4+ or CD8+ T cells sorted from blood, obtained in a trial of the OX40 agonist ivuxolimab. The sequence is built from TRBV7-7 and TRBJ2-2, and possibly TRBD1, on 6 matching bases. This receptor has the CDR3 CASSPTQGTGELFF. The DNA sequence reads TGTGCCAGCAGCCCAACACAGGGAACCGGGGAGCTGTTTTTT.